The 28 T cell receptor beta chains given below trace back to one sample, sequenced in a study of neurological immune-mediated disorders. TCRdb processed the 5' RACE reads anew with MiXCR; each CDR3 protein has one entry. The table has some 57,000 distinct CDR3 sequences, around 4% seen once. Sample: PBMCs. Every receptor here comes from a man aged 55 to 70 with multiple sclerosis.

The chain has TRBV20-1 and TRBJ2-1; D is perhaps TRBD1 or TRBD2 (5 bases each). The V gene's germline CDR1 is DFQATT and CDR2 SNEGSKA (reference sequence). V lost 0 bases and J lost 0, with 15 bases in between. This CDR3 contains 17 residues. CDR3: CSARDRRGVSSYNEQFF. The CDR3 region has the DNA TGCAGTGCTAGAGATCGGAGAGGGGTTAGCTCCTACAATGAGCAGTTCTTC.

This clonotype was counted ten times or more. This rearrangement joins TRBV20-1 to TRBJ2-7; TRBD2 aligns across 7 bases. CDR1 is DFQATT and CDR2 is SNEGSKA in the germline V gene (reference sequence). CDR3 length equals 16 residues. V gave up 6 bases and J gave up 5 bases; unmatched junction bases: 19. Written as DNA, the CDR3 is TGCAGTGCGCCGTTCGTAGGGCGGGGGAAGCGTGACGAGCAGTACTTC. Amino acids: CSAPFVGRGKRDEQYF.

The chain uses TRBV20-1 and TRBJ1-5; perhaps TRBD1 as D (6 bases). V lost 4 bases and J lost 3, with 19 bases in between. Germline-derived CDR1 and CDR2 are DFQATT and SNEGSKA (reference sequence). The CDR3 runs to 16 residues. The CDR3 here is CSATIQGETFNQPQHF. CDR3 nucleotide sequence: TGCAGTGCTACAATACAGGGTGAAACCTTCAATCAGCCCCAGCATTTT.

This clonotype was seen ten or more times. CDR3: CASSSLGVNNQPQHF. The CDR3 DNA reads TGTGCCAGCAGCTCTCTTGGGGTAAACAATCAGCCCCAGCATTTT. The chain carries TRBV5-6 and TRBJ1-5; D gene ambiguous. There are 15 residues in the CDR3. Per germline, CDR1 SGHDT and CDR2 YYEEEE. V was cut by 3 bases and J by 3 bases, with 13 bases left in between. Complete variable domain (other parts from reference TRBV5-6 and TRBJ1-5): DAGVTQSPTHLIKTRGQQVTLRCSPKSGHDTVSWYQQALGQGPQFIFQYYEEEERQRGNFPDRFSGHQFPNYSSELNVNALLLGDSALYLCASSSLGVNNQPQHFGDGTRLSIL.

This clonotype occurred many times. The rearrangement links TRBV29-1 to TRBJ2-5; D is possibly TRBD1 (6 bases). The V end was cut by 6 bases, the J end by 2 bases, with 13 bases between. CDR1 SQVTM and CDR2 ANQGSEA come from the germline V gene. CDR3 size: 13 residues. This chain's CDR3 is CSVRQVVQETQYF. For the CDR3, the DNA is TGCAGCGTACGACAGGTTGTTCAAGAGACCCAGTACTTC. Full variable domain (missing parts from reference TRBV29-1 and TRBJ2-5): SAVISQKPSRDICQRGTSLTIQCQVDSQVTMMFWYRQQPGQSLTLIATANQGSEATYESGFVIDKFPISRPNLTFSTLTVSNMSPEDSSIYLCSVRQVVQETQYFGPGTRLLVL.

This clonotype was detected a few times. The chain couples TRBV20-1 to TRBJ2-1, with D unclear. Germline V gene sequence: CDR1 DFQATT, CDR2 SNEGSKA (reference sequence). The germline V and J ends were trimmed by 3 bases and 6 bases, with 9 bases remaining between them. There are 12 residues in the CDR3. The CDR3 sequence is CSARSQPNEQFF. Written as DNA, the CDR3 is TGCAGTGCTAGGTCGCAGCCCAATGAGCAGTTCTTC.

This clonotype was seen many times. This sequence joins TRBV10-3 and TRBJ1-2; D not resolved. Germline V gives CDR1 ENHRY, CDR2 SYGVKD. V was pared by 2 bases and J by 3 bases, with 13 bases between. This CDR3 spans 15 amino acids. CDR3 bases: TGTGCCATCAGTGAGAGACCAAACGGGTACTATGGCTACACCTTC. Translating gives CAISERPNGYYGYTF.

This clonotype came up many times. CDR3 in DNA: TGCGCCAGCAGCTTTCAGCCTTCCCAAGAGACCCAGTACTTC. Translation gives CASSFQPSQETQYF. The chain combines TRBV5-1 with TRBJ2-5, with D hard to call. Germline V CDR1 and CDR2: SGHRS, YFSETQ. The CDR3 totals 14 residues. Deletions cut 2 bases from V and 1 base from J, with 9 bases between.

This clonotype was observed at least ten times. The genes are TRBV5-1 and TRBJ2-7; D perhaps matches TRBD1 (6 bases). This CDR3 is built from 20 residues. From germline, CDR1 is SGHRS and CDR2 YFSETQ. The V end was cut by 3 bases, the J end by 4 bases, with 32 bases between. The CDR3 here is CASSYPPTGKTHADLYEQYF. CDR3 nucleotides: TGCGCCAGCAGCTACCCCCCGACAGGAAAAACCCACGCGGACCTGTACGAGCAGTACTTC.

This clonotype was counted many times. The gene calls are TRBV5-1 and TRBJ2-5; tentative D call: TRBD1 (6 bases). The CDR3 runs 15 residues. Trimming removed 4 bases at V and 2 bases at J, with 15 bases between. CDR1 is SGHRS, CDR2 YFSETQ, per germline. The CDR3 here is CASSIGQTSQETQYF. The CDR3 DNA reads TGCGCCAGCAGCATAGGACAGACGAGTCAAGAGACCCAGTACTTC. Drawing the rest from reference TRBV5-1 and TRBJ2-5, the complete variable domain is KAGVTQTPRYLIKTRGQQVTLSCSPISGHRSVSWYQQTPGQGLQFLFEYFSETQRNKGNFPGRFSGRQFSNSRSEMNVSTLELGDSALYLCASSIGQTSQETQYFGPGTRLLVL.

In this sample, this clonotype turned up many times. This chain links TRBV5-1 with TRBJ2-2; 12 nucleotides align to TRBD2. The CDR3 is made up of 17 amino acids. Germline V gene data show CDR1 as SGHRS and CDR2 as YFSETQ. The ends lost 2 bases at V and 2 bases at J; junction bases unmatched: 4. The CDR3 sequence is CASSLLAGGANTGELFF. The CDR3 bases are TGCGCCAGCAGCTTACTAGCGGGAGGTGCAAACACCGGGGAGCTGTTTTTT.

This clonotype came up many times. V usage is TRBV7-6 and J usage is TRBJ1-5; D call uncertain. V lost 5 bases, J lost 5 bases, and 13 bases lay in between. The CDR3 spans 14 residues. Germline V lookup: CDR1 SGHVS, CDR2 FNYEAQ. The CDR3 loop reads CASSRGPPDQPQHF. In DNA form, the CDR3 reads TGTGCCAGCAGCCGGGGTCCGCCGGATCAGCCCCAGCATTTT.

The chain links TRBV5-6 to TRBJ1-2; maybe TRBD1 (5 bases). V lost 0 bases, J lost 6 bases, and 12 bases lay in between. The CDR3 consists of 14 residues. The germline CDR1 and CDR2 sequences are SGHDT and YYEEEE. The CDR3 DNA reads TGTGCCAGCAGCTTGGGGCAGTGGGGCGATGGCTACACCTTC. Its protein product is CASSLGQWGDGYTF.

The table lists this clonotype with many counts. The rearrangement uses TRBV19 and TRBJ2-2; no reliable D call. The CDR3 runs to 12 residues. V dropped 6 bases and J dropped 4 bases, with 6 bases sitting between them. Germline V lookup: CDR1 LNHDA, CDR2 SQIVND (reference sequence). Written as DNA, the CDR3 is TGTGCCAGTAGCGGCTCCACCGGGGAGCTGTTTTTT. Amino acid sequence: CASSGSTGELFF.

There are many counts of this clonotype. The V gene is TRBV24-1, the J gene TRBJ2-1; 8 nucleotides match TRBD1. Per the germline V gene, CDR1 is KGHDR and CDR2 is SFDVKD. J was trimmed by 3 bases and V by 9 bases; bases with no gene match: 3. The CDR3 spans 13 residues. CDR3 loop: CATGTGSYNEQFF. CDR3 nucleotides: TGTGCCACCGGGACAGGTAGCTACAATGAGCAGTTCTTC.

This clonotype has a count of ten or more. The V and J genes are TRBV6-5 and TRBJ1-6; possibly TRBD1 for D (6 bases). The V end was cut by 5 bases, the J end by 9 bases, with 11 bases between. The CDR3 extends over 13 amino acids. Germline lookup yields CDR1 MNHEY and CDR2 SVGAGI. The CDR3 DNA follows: TGTGCCAGCAGTACCAGGGGTTCTTCACCCCTCCACTTT. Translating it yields CASSTRGSSPLHF.

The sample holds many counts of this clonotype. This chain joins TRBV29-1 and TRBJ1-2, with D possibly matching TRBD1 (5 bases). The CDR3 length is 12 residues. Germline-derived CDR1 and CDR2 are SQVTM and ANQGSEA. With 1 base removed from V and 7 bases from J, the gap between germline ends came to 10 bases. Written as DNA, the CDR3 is TGCAGCGTTGAAGGGACATTGGCTGGCTACACCTTC. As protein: CSVEGTLAGYTF.

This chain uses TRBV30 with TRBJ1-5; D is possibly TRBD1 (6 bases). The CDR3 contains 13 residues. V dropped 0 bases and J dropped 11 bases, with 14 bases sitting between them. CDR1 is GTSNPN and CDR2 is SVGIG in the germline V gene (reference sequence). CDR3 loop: CAWSVREGESQHF. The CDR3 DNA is TGTGCCTGGAGTGTACGTGAGGGGGAGTCCCAGCATTTT.

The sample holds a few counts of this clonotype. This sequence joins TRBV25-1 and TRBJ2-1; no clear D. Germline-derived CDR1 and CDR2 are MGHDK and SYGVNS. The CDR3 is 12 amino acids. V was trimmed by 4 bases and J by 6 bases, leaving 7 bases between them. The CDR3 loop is CASSAFSNEQFF. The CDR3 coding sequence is TGTGCCAGCAGTGCTTTTAGCAATGAGCAGTTCTTC. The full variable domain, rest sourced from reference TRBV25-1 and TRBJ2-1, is EADIYQTPRYLVIGTGKKITLECSQTMGHDKMYWYQQDPGMELHLIHYSYGVNSTEKGDLSSESTVSRIRTEHFPLTLESARPSHTSQYLCASSAFSNEQFFGPGTRLTVL.

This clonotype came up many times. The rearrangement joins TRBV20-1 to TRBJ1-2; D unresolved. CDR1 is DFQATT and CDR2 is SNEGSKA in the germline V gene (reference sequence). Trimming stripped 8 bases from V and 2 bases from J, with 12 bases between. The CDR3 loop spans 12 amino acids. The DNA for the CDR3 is TGCAGTCCGTCCCCGGGGAACTATGGCTACACCTTC. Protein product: CSPSPGNYGYTF.

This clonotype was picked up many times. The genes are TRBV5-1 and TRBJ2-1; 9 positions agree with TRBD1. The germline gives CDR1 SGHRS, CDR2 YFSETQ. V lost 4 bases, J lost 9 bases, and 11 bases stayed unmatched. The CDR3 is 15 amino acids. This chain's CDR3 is CASSAQPGQGSEQFF. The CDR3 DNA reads TGCGCCAGCAGCGCACAACCGGGACAGGGTAGTGAGCAGTTCTTC.

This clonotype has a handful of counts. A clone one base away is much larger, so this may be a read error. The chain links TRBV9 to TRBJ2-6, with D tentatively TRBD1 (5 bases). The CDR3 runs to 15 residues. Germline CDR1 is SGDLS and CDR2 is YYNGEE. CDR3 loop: CASSVGATGAKVLTF. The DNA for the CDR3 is TGTGCCAGCAGCGTAGGTGCAACTGGGGCCAAAGTCCTGACTTTC.

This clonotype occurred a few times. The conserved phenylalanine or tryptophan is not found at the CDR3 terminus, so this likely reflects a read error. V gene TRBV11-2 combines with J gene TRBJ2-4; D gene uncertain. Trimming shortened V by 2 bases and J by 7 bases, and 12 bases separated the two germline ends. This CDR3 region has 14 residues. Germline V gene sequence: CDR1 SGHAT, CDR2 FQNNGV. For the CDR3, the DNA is TGTGCCAGCAGCTTAAAGCAGTCTCTTAACATTCAGTACAAC. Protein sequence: CASSLKQSLNIQYN.

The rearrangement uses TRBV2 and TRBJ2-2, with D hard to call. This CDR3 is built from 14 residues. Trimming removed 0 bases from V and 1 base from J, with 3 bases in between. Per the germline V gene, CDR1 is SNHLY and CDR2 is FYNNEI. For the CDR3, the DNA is TGTGCCAGCAGTGAAGCGGGGAACACCGGGGAGCTGTTTTTT. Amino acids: CASSEAGNTGELFF.

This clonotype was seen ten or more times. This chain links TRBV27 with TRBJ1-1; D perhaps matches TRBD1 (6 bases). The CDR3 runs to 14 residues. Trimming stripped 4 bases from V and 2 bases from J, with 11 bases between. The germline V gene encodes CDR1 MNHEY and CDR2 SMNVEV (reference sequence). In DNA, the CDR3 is TGTGCCAGCAGTTACGGACAGTTCAACACTGAAGCTTTCTTT. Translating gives CASSYGQFNTEAFF.

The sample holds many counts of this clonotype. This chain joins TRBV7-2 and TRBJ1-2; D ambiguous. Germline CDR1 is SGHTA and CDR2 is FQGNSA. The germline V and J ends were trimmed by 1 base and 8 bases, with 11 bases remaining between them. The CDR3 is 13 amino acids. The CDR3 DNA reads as TGTGCCAGCAGCTTAGTTGGCCCTTCCGGCTACACCTTC. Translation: CASSLVGPSGYTF.

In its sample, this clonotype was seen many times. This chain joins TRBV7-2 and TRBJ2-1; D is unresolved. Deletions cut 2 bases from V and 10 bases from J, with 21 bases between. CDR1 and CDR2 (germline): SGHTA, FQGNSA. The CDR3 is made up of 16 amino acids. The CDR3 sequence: CASSLMGRLGQSEQFF. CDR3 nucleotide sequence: TGTGCCAGCAGCTTAATGGGCCGGTTGGGCCAATCGGAGCAGTTCTTC.

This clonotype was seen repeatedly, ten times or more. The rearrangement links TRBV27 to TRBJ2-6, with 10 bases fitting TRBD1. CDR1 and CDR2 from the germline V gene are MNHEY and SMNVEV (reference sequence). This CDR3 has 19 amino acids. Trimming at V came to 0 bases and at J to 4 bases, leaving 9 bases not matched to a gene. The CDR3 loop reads CASSLSGDRGLAGANVLTF. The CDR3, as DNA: TGTGCCAGCAGTTTATCGGGGGACAGGGGATTAGCCGGGGCCAACGTCCTGACTTTC.